This TCR beta chain was profiled in a study of blood T cell repertoires in COVID-19. Overall study: Samples of COVID-19 (acute and convalescent) were obtained from the United States, Italy and Spain. In each case, the material was cDNA or gDNA derived from T cells, B-cell-depleted T cells, or PBMCs.

Authors' methods: Cell counts per sample came from amplifying reference gene primers. The assay was immunoSEQ multiplex PCR, and TCRdb's table has in-frame clones only and misses some. V and J calls and clone size are given by that table; D and trimming were obtained from the DNA. The repertoire holds about 62,000 clones, with roughly 86% as singletons. The CDR3 is 14 residues long. V dropped 8 bases and J dropped 3; count of bases not matched to a gene: 6. Looked up from germline, CDR1 is LGHDT and CDR2 is YNNKEL (reference sequence). The table lists this clone with a few counts. The source is a man in his 70s with acute or convalescent COVID-19. This sequence joins TRBV3-1 (or the pseudogene TRBV3-2) and TRBJ1-4; TRBD1 aligns across 7 bases. Sequencing used peripheral blood. CDR3 sequence: CASSGGAPNEKLFF. The CDR3, as DNA: TGTGCCAGCTCAGGGGGAGCTCCTAATGAAAAACTGTTTTTT.